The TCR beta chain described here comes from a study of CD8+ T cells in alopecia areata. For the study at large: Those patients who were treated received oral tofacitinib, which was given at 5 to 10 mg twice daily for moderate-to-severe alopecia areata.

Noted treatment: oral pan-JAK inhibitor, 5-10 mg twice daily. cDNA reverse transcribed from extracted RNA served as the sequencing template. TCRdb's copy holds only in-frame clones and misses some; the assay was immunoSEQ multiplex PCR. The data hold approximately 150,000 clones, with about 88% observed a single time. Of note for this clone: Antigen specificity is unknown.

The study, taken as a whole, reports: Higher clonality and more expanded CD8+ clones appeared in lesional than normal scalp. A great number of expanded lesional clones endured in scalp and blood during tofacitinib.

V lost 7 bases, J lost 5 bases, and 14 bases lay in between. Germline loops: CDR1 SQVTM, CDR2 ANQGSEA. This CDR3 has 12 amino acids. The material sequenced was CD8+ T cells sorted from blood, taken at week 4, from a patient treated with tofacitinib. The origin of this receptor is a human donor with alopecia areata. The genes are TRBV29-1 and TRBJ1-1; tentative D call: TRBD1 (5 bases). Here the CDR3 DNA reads TGCAGCGCCTCCCCGGAGGGGACTGAAGCTTTCTTT. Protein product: CSASPEGTEAFF.